This T cell receptor (beta chain) was retrieved from a study of blood T cells in healthy people across ages. Study-wide results and caveats: With age, beta diversity per million T cells declined roughly linearly, significantly by approximately 40. It was held that the diversity estimates obtained from one million T cells were underestimates.

This clonotype appeared a few times. Its target is unknown. Each sample yielded at least 6.5 million isolated PBMCs. With a J-beta primer mix and a sample-barcoded 5' primer, a second PCR ran roughly 7 to 11 cycles. A 12-random-nucleotide template-switch adaptor tagged each cDNA molecule. TCRdb analysed the 5' RACE reads with MiXCR anew, one entry per CDR3 protein. The sample has around 1.7 million distinct CDR3 sequences; roughly 28% are singletons. This TCR was sampled from a woman younger than 45 in good health. The sequencing input was blood.

DNA for the CDR3: TGCGCCAGCAGCTTGGAATCCCCCAGGGGAGGGCAGTATTTT. This translates into CASSLESPRGGQYF. V usage is TRBV5-1 and J usage is TRBJ2-3; TRBD1 or TRBD2 may be the D gene (6 bases each). Germline assignment: CDR1 SGHRS and CDR2 YFSETQ. Trimming took 0 bases from V and 11 from J, leaving 16 bases between them. This CDR3 comprises 14 residues. Looking up the rest from reference TRBV5-1 and TRBJ2-3 gives the full variable domain: KAGVTQTPRYLIKTRGQQVTLSCSPISGHRSVSWYQQTPGQGLQFLFEYFSETQRNKGNFPGRFSGRQFSNSRSEMNVSTLELGDSALYLCASSLESPRGGQYFGPGTRLTVL.